The 25 T cell receptor beta chains given below trace back to one sample, sequenced in a study of shared clonotypes between healthy human individuals. Produced via immunoSEQ multiplex PCR; TCRdb's table is partial and in-frame only. Here the sample spans about 2.1 million clones, around 93% being singletons. CD45RO-negative, CCR7-selected cells formed the naive CD8 fraction, which excluded terminally differentiated effector memory CD45RA+ cells. Sequencing was performed on naive CD8+ T cells from PBMCs. These receptors all stem from a man aged 18 to 29 in good health. Some clones in this sample may be carry-over from other donors' samples.

The chain has TRBV28 and TRBJ1-1; TRBD1 agrees at 7 bases. J lost 3 bases, V lost 5 bases, and 3 bases had no gene match. The CDR3 loop spans 13 amino acids. CDR1 and CDR2 (germline): MDHEN, SYDVKM. The CDR3, as DNA: TGTGCCAGCAGTGGGGACAGCGACACTGAAGCTTTCTTT. Its protein is CASSGDSDTEAFF.

The CDR3 spells CASSQDTTNTGELFF. The DNA for the CDR3 is TGCGCCAGCAGCCAGGACACCACGAACACCGGGGAGCTGTTTTTT. This sequence joins TRBV4-3 and TRBJ2-2, with TRBD1 as a possible D gene (5 bases). The CDR3 spans 15 residues. In germline, CDR1 is LGHNA, CDR2 YSLEER. V lost 3 bases, J lost 0 bases, and 8 bases lay in between.

The chain carries TRBV7-9 and TRBJ1-1; D uncertain. CDR1 SEHNR and CDR2 FQNEAQ come from the germline V gene (reference sequence). V was pared by 5 bases and J by 2 bases, with 18 bases between. The CDR3 spans 16 residues. CDR3 coding DNA: TGTGCCAGCAGCGATCCAGTGGACGCGTACAACACTGAAGCTTTCTTT. Amino acid sequence: CASSDPVDAYNTEAFF.

The chain employs TRBV27 and TRBJ1-2; 8 nucleotides align to TRBD1. CDR1 is MNHEY, CDR2 SMNVEV, per germline (reference sequence). With 5 bases clipped from V and 4 bases from J, the junction kept 9 bases outside the gene matches. CDR3 length equals 15 residues. The CDR3 DNA is TGTGCCAGCAGTGGTTGGACAGGGAATTTCTATGGCTACACCTTC. Translation: CASSGWTGNFYGYTF.

The table lists this clone with a few counts. V is TRBV28 and J is TRBJ1-5; D may be TRBD1 (5 bases). This CDR3 is 12 amino acids long. Looked up from germline, CDR1 is MDHEN and CDR2 is SYDVKM. The V gene lost 6 bases and the J gene lost 6 bases, with 9 bases spanning the gap. The CDR3 DNA is TGTGCCAGCAGAATCAGGGCTCAGCCCCAGCATTTT. Its protein is CASRIRAQPQHF.

The V gene is TRBV4-1, the J gene TRBJ2-1; 9 bases agree with TRBD2. J gave up 8 bases and V 3 bases, and 11 bases lay outside the gene matches. The CDR3 loop spans 16 amino acids. The germline gives CDR1 MGHRA, CDR2 YSYEKL. CDR3 amino acids: CASSHLPGLATHEQFF. The CDR3 DNA reads TGCGCCAGCAGCCATCTACCGGGACTAGCAACGCATGAGCAGTTCTTC.

The V and J genes are TRBV2 and TRBJ2-4; no clear D. The V end lost 4 bases, the J end lost 0 bases, and 16 bases lay between the germline ends. This CDR3 comprises 17 residues. CDR1 and CDR2 (germline): SNHLY, FYNNEI. In nucleotides, the CDR3 is TGTGCCAGCAGTGGTGGTCCTCCCTCCCTAGCCAAAAACATTCAGTACTTC. Its translation: CASSGGPPSLAKNIQYF.

The chain combines TRBV28 with TRBJ2-5, with a weak D call TRBD1 (5 bases). The CDR3 consists of 17 residues. CDR1 is MDHEN, CDR2 SYDVKM, per germline. V was clipped by 4 bases and J by 4 bases, with 22 bases between them. CDR3 sequence reads: CASSSSIHDSGLETQYF. Written as DNA, the CDR3 is TGTGCCAGCAGTTCATCTATCCACGACAGTGGATTAGAGACCCAGTACTTC.

The CDR3 DNA reads as TGTGCCAGCAGCTCCCCGGGGCTGAAAACAGATACGCAGTATTTT. It translates to CASSSPGLKTDTQYF. The V call is TRBV7-9, the J call TRBJ2-3; D possibly matches TRBD1 or TRBD2 (5 bases each). Germline-derived CDR1 and CDR2 are SEHNR and FQNEAQ (reference sequence). Trimming stripped 4 bases from V and 3 bases from J, with 14 bases between. The CDR3 length is 15 residues. Supplemented by reference TRBV7-9 and TRBJ2-3, the full variable domain reads DTGVSQNPRHKITKRGQNVTFRCDPISEHNRLYWYRQTLGQGPEFLTYFQNEAQLEKSRLLSDRFSAERPKGSFSTLEIQRTEQGDSAMYLCASSSPGLKTDTQYFGPGTRLTVL.

The rearrangement links TRBV4-1 to TRBJ1-2; D remains unclear. Per the germline V gene, CDR1 is MGHRA and CDR2 is YSYEKL. Trimming shortened V by 0 bases and J by 8 bases, and 16 bases separated the two germline ends. This CDR3 comprises 15 residues. In nucleotides, the CDR3 is TGCGCCAGCAGCCAAGAACAGCATTTGCCATGGGGCTACACCTTC. This sequence encodes CASSQEQHLPWGYTF.

V gene TRBV9 combines with J gene TRBJ1-5; no firm D call. Trimming cost V 5 bases and J 1 base, with 10 bases left between them. Germline V lookup: CDR1 SGDLS, CDR2 YYNGEE. This CDR3 has 14 residues. The CDR3 reads CASSGRGSNQPQHF. In DNA form, the CDR3 reads TGTGCCAGCAGTGGCCGAGGGAGCAATCAGCCCCAGCATTTT.

This rearrangement joins TRBV12-5 to TRBJ1-2; D gene ambiguous. Trimming removed 2 bases from V and 2 bases from J, with 24 bases in between. Per the germline V gene, CDR1 is LGHNT and CDR2 is FRNRAP. CDR3 length equals 19 residues. The CDR3 loop reads CASGLSQTGSGNGNYGYTF. CDR3 nucleotides: TGTGCTAGTGGTTTGTCACAAACCGGGAGCGGTAATGGGAACTATGGCTACACCTTC.

The chain uses TRBV7-8 and TRBJ2-3, with D unresolved. Germline assignment: CDR1 SGHVS and CDR2 FQNEAQ. The length of the CDR3 is 12 residues. V lost 6 bases, J lost 6 bases, and 10 bases lay in between. The CDR3 here is CASSSLWDTQYF. In DNA, the CDR3 is TGTGCCAGCAGTTCTCTTTGGGATACGCAGTATTTT.

This rearrangement joins TRBV28 to TRBJ2-7; D possibly uses TRBD1 or TRBD2 (6 bases each). V was shortened by 6 bases and J by 3 bases, with 15 bases between the two germline ends. The CDR3 sequence is 14 residues long. Germline V lookup: CDR1 MDHEN, CDR2 SYDVKM. In DNA, the CDR3 is TGTGCCAGCAGAGAACGGGGGCCCGGCTACGAGCAGTACTTC. Translation gives CASRERGPGYEQYF.

This clone was counted once. This chain uses TRBV28 with TRBJ2-5; TRBD2 is a possible D gene (5 bases). Germline lookup yields CDR1 MDHEN and CDR2 SYDVKM. The CDR3 sequence is 13 residues long. Trimming shortened V by 6 bases and J by 1 base, and 9 bases separated the two germline ends. The CDR3 DNA reads TGTGCCAGCAGGGCCGGAGGCCAAGAGACCCAGTACTTC. This gives the protein CASRAGGQETQYF.

The J gene is TRBJ2-5, the V gene TRBV2, with a weak D call TRBD2 (6 bases). Trimming left V 4 bases short and J 14 bases short, with 14 bases between. Germline-derived CDR1 and CDR2 are SNHLY and FYNNEI. The CDR3 loop spans 11 amino acids. CDR3 nucleotides: TGTGCCAGCAGTGGGCCGGGACTGCCATACTTC. It translates to CASSGPGLPYF.

The J gene is TRBJ2-1, the V gene TRBV30, with D perhaps TRBD2 (5 bases). The CDR3 sequence is 13 residues long. V was cut by 0 bases and J by 7 bases, with 10 bases left in between. Germline CDR1 reads GTSNPN; CDR2 reads SVGIG (reference sequence). CDR3 sequence: CAWSVSRGNEQFF. CDR3 bases: TGTGCCTGGAGTGTATCGCGAGGGAATGAGCAGTTCTTC.

J is TRBJ2-7 and V is TRBV19; 10 bases are shared with TRBD2. V shed 1 base and J 0 bases; nucleotides not matched to a gene: 9. Germline loops: CDR1 LNHDA, CDR2 SQIVND (reference sequence). The CDR3 loop spans 18 amino acids. This CDR3 is CASSIVLWTSGSSYEQYF. CDR3 DNA sequence: TGTGCCAGTAGTATAGTGCTCTGGACTAGCGGAAGCTCCTACGAGCAGTACTTC. Variable domain in full (rest from reference TRBV19 and TRBJ2-7): DGGITQSPKYLFRKEGQNVTLSCEQNLNHDAMYWYRQDPGQGLRLIYYSQIVNDFQKGDIAEGYSVSREKKESFPLTVTSAQKNPTAFYLCASSIVLWTSGSSYEQYFGPGTRLTVT.

This chain links TRBV15 with TRBJ1-2, with D maybe TRBD1 (6 bases). This CDR3 contains 15 residues. The V gene's germline CDR1 is LNHNV and CDR2 YYDKDF (reference sequence). Trimming pared 1 base from V and 6 bases from J, leaving 15 bases between. The DNA for the CDR3 is TGTGCCACCAGCAGAGTGGGGGCGTCAGCGGATGGCTACACCTTC. Translated, it gives CATSRVGASADGYTF.

This clone is a singleton in its sample. The chain is built from TRBV7-6 and TRBJ1-2; D not certain. The CDR3 is 16 residues long. Between the trimmed V and J ends, which lost 1 base and 4 bases, there was a span of 16 bases. CDR1 and CDR2 from the germline V gene are SGHVS and FNYEAQ. CDR3 nucleotide sequence: TGTGCCAGCAGCTTAGAGGGCCGGGCCCCTCCCTATGGCTACACCTTC. Translation: CASSLEGRAPPYGYTF. The full variable domain, rest sourced from reference TRBV7-6 and TRBJ1-2, is GAGVSQSPRYKVTKRGQDVALRCDPISGHVSLYWYRQALGQGPEFLTYFNYEAQQDKSGLPNDRFSAERPEGSISTLTIQRTEQRDSAMYRCASSLEGRAPPYGYTFGSGTRLTVV.

The chain couples TRBV19 to TRBJ1-1; D not resolved. In germline, CDR1 is LNHDA, CDR2 SQIVND (reference sequence). V was clipped by 3 bases and J by 5 bases, with 10 bases between them. The CDR3 is 13 amino acids. The CDR3 DNA reads as TGTGCCAGTAGTATTGACCAGGAGACTGAAGCTTTCTTT. It specifies CASSIDQETEAFF.

This chain uses TRBV6-4 with TRBJ2-1, with TRBD1 matching 8 bases. Losses at the gene ends were 10 bases for V and 0 bases for J; bases not matched to a gene: 5. Germline V gene lookup returns CDR1 MRHNA and CDR2 SNTAGT. The CDR3 spans 14 residues. Here the CDR3 reads CATETGGSYNEQFF. DNA for the CDR3: TGTGCCACCGAAACAGGGGGCTCCTACAATGAGCAGTTCTTC.

CDR3 sequence (DNA): TGTGCCAGCAGTGTAGGCCGGGACAGGGTATATGGCTACACCTTC. Protein: CASSVGRDRVYGYTF. V and J are TRBV2 and TRBJ1-2, with 9 bases aligning to TRBD1. V was pared by 4 bases and J by 5 bases, with 8 bases of the junction left unmatched. CDR3 size: 15 residues. Germline V CDR1 and CDR2: SNHLY, FYNNEI.

This clone occurred once. The rearrangement joins TRBV27 to TRBJ2-3, with TRBD2 matching over 8 bases. The germline V gene has CDR1 MNHEY and CDR2 SMNVEV (reference sequence). The CDR3 runs to 15 residues. Trimming removed 4 bases from V and 4 bases from J; junction bases left unmatched: 7. CDR3 DNA: TGTGCCAGCAGTTCACCACGGGAGGGCTCAGATACGCAGTATTTT. As protein: CASSSPREGSDTQYF.

The genes are TRBV7-9 and TRBJ2-1, with 7 positions matching TRBD2. Looked up from germline, CDR1 is SEHNR and CDR2 is FQNEAQ (reference sequence). The CDR3 runs to 14 residues. J lost 11 bases, V lost 1 base, and 8 bases had no gene match. The CDR3 loop reads CASSLVWEGPQQFF. The CDR3 bases are TGTGCCAGCAGCTTAGTCTGGGAGGGACCTCAGCAGTTCTTC.